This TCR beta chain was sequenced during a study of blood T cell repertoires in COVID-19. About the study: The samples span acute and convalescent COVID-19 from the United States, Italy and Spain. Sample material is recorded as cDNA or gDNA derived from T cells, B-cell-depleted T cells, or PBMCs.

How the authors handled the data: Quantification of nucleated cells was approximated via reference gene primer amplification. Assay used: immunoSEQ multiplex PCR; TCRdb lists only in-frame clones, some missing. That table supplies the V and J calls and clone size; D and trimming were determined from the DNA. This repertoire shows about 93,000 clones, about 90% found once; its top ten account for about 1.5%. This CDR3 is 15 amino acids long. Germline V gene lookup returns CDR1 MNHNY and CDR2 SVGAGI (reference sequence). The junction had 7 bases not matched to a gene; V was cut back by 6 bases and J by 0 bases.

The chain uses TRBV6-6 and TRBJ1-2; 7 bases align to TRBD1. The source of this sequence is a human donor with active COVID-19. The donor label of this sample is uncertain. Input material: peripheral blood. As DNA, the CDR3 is TGTGCCAGCAGCGGACAGGATCAAGCTAACTATGGCTACACCTTC. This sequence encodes CASSGQDQANYGYTF.